Sequencing of this TCR beta chain was carried out in a study of T cell responses to AZD1222 COVID-19 vaccine. The study's findings and limits: Repertoire sampling occurred only after the peak T cell response. CD4 TCRs linked to vaccination spanned spike, dominating at 160-218 and 743-854. Unmutated variant regions are reportedly the target of nearly half of TCRs that are spike-specific.

Germline V gives CDR1 DFQATT, CDR2 SNEGSKA (reference sequence). The CDR3 consists of 10 residues. Trimming shortened V by 3 bases and J by 3 bases, and 3 bases separated the two germline ends. A remark on this clone: What it binds is unknown.

The study pooled second doses at about 4 or about 12 weeks. This table comes from immunoSEQ multiplex PCR, and its TCRdb copy is limited to in-frame clones, with some not included. In the table there are roughly 110,000 clones, roughly 88% of which are singletons. The rearrangement links TRBV20-1 to TRBJ2-7; D gene unclear. The specimen comprised peripheral blood, sampled 28 days after the second AZD1222 dose. This clonotype originated in an adult who received the AZD1222 COVID-19 vaccine. CDR3 coding DNA: TGCAGTGCTAGCGACTACGAGCAGTACTTC. It encodes CSASDYEQYF.